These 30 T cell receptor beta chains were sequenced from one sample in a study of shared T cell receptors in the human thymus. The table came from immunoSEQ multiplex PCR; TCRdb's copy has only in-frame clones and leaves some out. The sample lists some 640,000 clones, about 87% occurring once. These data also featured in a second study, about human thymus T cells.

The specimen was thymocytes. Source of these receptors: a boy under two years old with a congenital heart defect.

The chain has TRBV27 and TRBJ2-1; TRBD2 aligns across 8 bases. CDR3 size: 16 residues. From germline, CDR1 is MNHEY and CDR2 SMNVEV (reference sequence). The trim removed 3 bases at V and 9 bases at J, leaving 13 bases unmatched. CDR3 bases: TGTGCCAGCAGTTTCGGTCTTTCGGGGGGGACCGGTGAGCAGTTCTTC. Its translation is CASSFGLSGGTGEQFF.

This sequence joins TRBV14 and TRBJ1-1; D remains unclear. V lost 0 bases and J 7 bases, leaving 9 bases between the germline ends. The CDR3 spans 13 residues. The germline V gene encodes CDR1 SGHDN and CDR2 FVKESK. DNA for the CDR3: TGTGCCAGCAGCCAAGAAGTTTGGAGTGAAGCTTTCTTT. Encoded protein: CASSQEVWSEAFF. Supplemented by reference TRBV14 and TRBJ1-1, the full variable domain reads EAGVTQFPSHSVIEKGQTVTLRCDPISGHDNLYWYRRVMGKEIKFLLHFVKESKQDESGMPNNRFLAERTGGTYSTLKVQPAELEDSGVYFCASSQEVWSEAFFGQGTRLTVV.

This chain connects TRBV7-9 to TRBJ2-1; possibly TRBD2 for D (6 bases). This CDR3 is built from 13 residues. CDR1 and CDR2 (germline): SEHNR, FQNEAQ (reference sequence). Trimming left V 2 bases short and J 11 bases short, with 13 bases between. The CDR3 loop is CASSLKDGGQQFF. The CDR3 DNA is TGTGCCAGCAGCTTAAAAGACGGGGGACAGCAGTTCTTC.

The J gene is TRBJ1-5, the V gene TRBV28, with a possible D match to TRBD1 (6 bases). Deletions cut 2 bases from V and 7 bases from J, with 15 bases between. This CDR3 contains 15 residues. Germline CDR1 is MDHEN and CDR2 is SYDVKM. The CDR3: CASSLATGLWQPQHF. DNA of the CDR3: TGTGCCAGCAGTTTAGCCACAGGGCTCTGGCAGCCCCAGCATTTT. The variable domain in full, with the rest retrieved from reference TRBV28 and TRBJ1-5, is DVKVTQSSRYLVKRTGEKVFLECVQDMDHENMFWYRQDPGLGLRLIYFSYDVKMKEKGDIPEGYSVSREKKERFSLILESASTNQTSMYLCASSLATGLWQPQHFGDGTRLSIL.

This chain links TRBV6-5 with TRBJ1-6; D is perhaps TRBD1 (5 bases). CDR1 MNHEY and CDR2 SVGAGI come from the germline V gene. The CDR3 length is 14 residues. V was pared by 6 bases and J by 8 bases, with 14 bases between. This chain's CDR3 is CASSLVGDDSPLHF. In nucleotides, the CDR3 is TGTGCCAGCAGCTTGGTAGGGGATGATTCACCCCTCCACTTT.

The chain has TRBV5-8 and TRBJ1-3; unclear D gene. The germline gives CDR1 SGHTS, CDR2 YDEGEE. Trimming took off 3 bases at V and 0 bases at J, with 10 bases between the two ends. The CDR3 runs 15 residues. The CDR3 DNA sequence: TGTGCCAGCAGCTCAAGCTCAATCTCTGGAAACACCATATATTTT. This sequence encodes CASSSSSISGNTIYF.

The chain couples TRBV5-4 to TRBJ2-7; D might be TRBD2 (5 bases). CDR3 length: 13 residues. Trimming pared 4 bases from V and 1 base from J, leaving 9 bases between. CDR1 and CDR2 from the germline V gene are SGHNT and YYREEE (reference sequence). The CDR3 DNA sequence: TGTGCCAGCAGCCAGGACTCTTCCTACGAGCAGTACTTC. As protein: CASSQDSSYEQYF.

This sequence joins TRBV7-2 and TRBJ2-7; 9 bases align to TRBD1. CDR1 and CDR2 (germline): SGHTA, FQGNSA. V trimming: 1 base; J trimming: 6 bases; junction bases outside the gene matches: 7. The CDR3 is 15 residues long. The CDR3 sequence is CASSLVGTGLFEQYF. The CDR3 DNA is TGTGCCAGCAGCTTAGTGGGGACAGGGTTGTTCGAGCAGTACTTC.

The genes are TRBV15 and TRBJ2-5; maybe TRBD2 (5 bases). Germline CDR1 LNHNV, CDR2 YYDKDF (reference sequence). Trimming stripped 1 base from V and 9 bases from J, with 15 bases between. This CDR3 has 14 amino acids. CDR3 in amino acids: CATSRVGERVAQYF. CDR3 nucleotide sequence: TGTGCCACCAGCAGAGTCGGGGAGAGGGTGGCCCAGTACTTC.

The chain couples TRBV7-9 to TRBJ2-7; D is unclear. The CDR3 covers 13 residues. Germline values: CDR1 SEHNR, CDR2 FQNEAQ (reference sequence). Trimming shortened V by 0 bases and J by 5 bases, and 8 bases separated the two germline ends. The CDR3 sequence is CASSLALLNEQYF. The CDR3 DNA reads TGTGCCAGCAGCTTAGCGCTACTGAACGAGCAGTACTTC.

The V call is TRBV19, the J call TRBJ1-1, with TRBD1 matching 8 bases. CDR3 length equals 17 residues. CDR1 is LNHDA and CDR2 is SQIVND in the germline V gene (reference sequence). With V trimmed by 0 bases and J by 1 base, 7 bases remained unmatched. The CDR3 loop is CASSIEQGAKRNTEAFF. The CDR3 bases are TGTGCCAGTAGTATAGAGCAGGGGGCGAAGCGGAACACTGAAGCTTTCTTT.

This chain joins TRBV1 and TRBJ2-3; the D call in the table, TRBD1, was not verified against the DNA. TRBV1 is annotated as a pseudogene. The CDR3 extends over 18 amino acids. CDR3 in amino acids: CTSSQTSGARTSTDTQYF. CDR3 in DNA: TGCACCAGCAGCCAAACCTCAGGGGCACGAACTAGCACAGATACGCAGTATTTT.

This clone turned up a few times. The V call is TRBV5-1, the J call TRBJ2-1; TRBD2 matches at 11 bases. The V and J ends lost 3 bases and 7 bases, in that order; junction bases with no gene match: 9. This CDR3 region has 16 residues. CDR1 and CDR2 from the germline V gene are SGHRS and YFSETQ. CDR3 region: CASSWVLLAGGNEQFF. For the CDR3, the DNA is TGCGCCAGCAGCTGGGTACTCCTAGCGGGGGGAAATGAGCAGTTCTTC. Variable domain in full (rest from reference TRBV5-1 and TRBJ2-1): KAGVTQTPRYLIKTRGQQVTLSCSPISGHRSVSWYQQTPGQGLQFLFEYFSETQRNKGNFPGRFSGRQFSNSRSEMNVSTLELGDSALYLCASSWVLLAGGNEQFFGPGTRLTVL.

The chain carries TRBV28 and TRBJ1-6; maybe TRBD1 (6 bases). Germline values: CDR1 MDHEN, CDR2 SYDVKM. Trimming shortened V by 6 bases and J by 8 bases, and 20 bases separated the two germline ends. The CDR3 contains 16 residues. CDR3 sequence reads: CASSRGQSGPYSPLHF. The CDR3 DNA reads TGTGCCAGCAGCCGCGGACAGTCGGGACCCTATTCACCCCTCCACTTT.

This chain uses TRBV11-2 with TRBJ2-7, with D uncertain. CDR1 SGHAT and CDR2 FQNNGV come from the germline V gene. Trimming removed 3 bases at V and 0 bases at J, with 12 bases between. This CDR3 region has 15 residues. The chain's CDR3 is CASSFGSESSYEQYF. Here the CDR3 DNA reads TGTGCCAGCAGCTTCGGTAGTGAGAGCTCCTACGAGCAGTACTTC.

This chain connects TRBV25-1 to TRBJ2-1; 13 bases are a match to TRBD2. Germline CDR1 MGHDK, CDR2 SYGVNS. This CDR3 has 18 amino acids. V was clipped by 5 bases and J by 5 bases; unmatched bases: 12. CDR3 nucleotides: TGTGCCAGCAGTACCCGACAGGTTGGACTAGCGGGGGACAATGAGCAGTTCTTC. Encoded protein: CASSTRQVGLAGDNEQFF.

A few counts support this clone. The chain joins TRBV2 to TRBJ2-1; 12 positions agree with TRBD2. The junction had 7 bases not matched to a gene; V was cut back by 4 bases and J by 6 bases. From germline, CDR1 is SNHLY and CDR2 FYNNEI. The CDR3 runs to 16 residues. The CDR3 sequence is CASSVPLAGGINEQFF. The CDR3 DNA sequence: TGTGCCAGCAGTGTGCCACTAGCGGGAGGTATCAATGAGCAGTTCTTC.

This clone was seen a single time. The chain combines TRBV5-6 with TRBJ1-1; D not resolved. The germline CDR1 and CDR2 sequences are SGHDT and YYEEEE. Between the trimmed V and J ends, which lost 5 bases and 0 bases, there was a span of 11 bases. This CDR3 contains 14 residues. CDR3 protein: CASSPPAMNTEAFF. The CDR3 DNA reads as TGTGCCAGCAGTCCGCCCGCTATGAACACTGAAGCTTTCTTT.

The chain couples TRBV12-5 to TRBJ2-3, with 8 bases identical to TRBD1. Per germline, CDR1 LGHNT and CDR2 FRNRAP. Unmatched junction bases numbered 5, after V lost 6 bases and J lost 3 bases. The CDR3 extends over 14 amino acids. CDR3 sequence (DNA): TGTGCTAGTGGACCCGGACAGGGAACAGATACGCAGTATTTT. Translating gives CASGPGQGTDTQYF.

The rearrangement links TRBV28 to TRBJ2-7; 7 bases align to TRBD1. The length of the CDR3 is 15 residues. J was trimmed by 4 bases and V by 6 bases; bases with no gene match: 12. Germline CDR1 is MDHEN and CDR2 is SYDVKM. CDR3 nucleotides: TGTGCCAGCAGACCCGGGACAGCAAAAGGTTACGAGCAGTACTTC. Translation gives CASRPGTAKGYEQYF.

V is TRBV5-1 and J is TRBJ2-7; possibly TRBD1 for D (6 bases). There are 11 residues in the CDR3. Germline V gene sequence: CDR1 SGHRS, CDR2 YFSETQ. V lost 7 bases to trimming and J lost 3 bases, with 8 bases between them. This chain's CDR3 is CASADSYEQYF. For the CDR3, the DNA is TGCGCCAGCGCGGACAGCTACGAGCAGTACTTC.

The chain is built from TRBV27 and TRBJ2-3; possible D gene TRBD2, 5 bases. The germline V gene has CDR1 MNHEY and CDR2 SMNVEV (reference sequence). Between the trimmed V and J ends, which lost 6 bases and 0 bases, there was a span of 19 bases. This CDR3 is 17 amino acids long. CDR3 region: CASRDPRTGTSTDTQYF. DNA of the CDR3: TGTGCCAGCAGGGACCCTAGGACGGGAACTAGCACAGATACGCAGTATTTT.

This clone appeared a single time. In nucleotides, the CDR3 is TGTGCCAGCAGCGGCGGGACTAGCGGGGGCGTGGGGGCCGATACGCAGTATTTT. Translating gives CASSGGTSGGVGADTQYF. The V and J genes are TRBV9 and TRBJ2-3; 14 bases line up with TRBD2. The germline V gene encodes CDR1 SGDLS and CDR2 YYNGEE. V lost 3 bases to trimming and J lost 6 bases; unmatched junction nucleotides: 12. The CDR3 sequence is 18 residues long.

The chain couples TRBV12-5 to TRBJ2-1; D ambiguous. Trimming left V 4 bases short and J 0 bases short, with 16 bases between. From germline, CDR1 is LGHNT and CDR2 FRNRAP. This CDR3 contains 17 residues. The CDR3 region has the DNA TGTGCTAGTGGTTCCAGACCAGTCCGACACTCCTACAATGAGCAGTTCTTC. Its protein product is CASGSRPVRHSYNEQFF.

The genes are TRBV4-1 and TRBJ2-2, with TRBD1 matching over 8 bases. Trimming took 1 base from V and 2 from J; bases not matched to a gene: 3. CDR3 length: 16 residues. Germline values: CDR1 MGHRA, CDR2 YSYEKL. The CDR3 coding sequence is TGCGCCAGCAGCCAAGGTGGACAGGGTAACACCGGGGAGCTGTTTTTT. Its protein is CASSQGGQGNTGELFF.

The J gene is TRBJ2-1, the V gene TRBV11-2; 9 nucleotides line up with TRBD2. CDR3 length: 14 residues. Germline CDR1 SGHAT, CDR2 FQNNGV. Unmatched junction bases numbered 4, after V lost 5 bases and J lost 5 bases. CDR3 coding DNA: TGTGCCAGCAGCGTTAGCGGGAGTAACAATGAGCAGTTCTTC. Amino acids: CASSVSGSNNEQFF. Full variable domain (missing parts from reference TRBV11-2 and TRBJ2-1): EAGVAQSPRYKIIEKRQSVAFWCNPISGHATLYWYQQILGQGPKLLIQFQNNGVVDDSQLPKDRFSAERLKGVDSTLKIQPAKLEDSAVYLCASSVSGSNNEQFFGPGTRLTVL.

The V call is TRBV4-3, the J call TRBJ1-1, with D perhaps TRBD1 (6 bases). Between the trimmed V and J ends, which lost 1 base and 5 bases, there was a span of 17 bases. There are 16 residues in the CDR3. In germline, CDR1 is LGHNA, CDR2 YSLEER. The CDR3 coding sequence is TGCGCCAGCAGCCAAGGTCATGGGGGCTGGAAAACTGAAGCTTTCTTT. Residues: CASSQGHGGWKTEAFF.

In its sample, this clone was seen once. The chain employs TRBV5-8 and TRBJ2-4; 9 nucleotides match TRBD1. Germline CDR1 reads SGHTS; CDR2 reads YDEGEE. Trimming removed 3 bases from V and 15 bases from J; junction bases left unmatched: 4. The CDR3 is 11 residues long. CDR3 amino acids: CASSSGQGGYF. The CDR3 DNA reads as TGTGCCAGCAGCTCGGGACAGGGTGGGTACTTC.

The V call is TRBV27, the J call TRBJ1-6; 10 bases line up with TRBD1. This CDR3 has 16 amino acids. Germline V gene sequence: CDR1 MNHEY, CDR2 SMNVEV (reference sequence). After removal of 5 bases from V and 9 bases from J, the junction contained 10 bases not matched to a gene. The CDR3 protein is CASSRSPGQGSSPLHF. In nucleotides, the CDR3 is TGTGCCAGCAGTCGATCCCCGGGACAGGGGAGTTCACCCCTCCACTTT.

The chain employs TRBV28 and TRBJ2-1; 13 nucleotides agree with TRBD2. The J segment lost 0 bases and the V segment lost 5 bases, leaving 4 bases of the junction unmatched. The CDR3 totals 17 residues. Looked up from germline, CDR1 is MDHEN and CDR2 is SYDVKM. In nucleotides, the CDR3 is TGTGCCAGCAGTCCCTGGACTAGCGGGAGCTCCTACAATGAGCAGTTCTTC. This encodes CASSPWTSGSSYNEQFF.